This TCR beta chain was identified in a study of metastatic and nonmetastatic thyroid tumors. Overall study context: Patients with malignant and benign thyroid disease provided blood and tumor or nodule tissue, whose repertoires were compared. Findings and caveats of the study: In both blood and tumor samples, TCR beta diversity was reported significantly higher for malignant than benign nodules.

Thyroid surgery was preceded by no treatment in any patient. This clone was recorded many times. Its antigen remains unidentified. The CDR3 is 14 residues long. The V gene lost 2 bases and the J gene lost 4 bases, with 11 bases spanning the gap. Germline V gene sequence: CDR1 MDHEN, CDR2 SYDVKM. In the authors' workflow: Clinicopathological groups of papillary thyroid cancer showed CDR3 differences that were used to build a distant-metastasis classifier. With MiXCR, TCRdb called clones anew from the PCR reads. TCRdb's processing, not the study's, gives the V and J calls here. The sample includes tens of thousands of clones, about 20% of them seen just once.

The sequencing input was blood. The TCR comes from a female donor with papillary thyroid cancer or a benign thyroid nodule (not recorded which). Some clones in this sample may be carry-over from other donors' samples. The chain recombines TRBV28 with TRBJ1-2, with unresolved D. This CDR3 reads CASSLPVVPYGYTF. The CDR3 DNA reads as TGTGCCAGCAGTTTACCCGTTGTCCCCTATGGCTACACCTTC.